One sample yielded the 7 T cell receptor beta chains listed below, sequenced in a study of molecular identifiers for immune sequencing clone quantification (dated by TCRdb to between 2017 and 2018). The library was made by PCR. Sequenced on an Illumina HiSeq 4000. TCRdb redid the processing of the public reads, applying fastp at Q25 and MiXCR, and retained in-frame beta chains. Merged by CDR3 protein, the rows form single entries marked with the most common genes and DNA. Across this sample there are 490,000 or so distinct CDR3 sequences, with about a fifth seen only once. The ten top clones hold approximately 0.8% of the sample. Sequencing was done on a sample of naive CD8+ T cells from blood, with Jurkat cell RNA spiked in. This specimen's cell subset or site label, per the study, means: FACS-sorted CD8+CD4-CCR7+CD45RA+ naive T cells. The receptors originated from a human donor in good health. Some libraries in this study had Jurkat cell RNA spiked in.

This clonotype was seen at least ten times. This chain uses TRBV7-9 with TRBJ2-3; 7 bases line up with TRBD2. The CDR3 runs 15 residues. J gave up 3 bases and V 6 bases, and 9 bases lay outside the gene matches. The germline V gene encodes CDR1 SEHNR and CDR2 FQNEAQ (reference sequence). This chain's CDR3 is CASSLYGGSTDTQYF. In DNA, the CDR3 is TGTGCCAGCAGTTTATACGGGGGGTCTACAGATACGCAGTATTTT.

This clonotype was found a few times. The chain is built from TRBV20-1 and TRBJ2-1; maybe TRBD1 (6 bases). This CDR3 has 15 amino acids. Trimming shortened V by 1 base and J by 0 bases, and 10 bases separated the two germline ends. Per germline, CDR1 DFQATT and CDR2 SNEGSKA (reference sequence). As DNA, the CDR3 is TGCAGTGCTAGAGCCACAGGGAGCTCCTACAATGAGCAGTTCTTC. Its translation is CSARATGSSYNEQFF.

J is TRBJ1-5 and V is TRBV6-5; D remains unclear. V lost 2 bases, J lost 6 bases, and 8 bases lay in between. The CDR3 has 13 residues. Germline assignment: CDR1 MNHEY and CDR2 SVGAGI. Here the CDR3 DNA reads TGTGCCAGCAGTTACGGGCCGGGTCAGCCCCAGCATTTT. Amino acid sequence: CASSYGPGQPQHF.

In its sample, this clonotype was seen many times. The chain uses TRBV6-5 and TRBJ2-7; a weak D match, TRBD1 (5 bases). Germline V gene data show CDR1 as MNHEY and CDR2 as SVGAGI. The CDR3 is 13 amino acids. Trimming pared 0 bases from V and 4 bases from J, leaving 7 bases between. CDR3 in amino acids: CASSYSAGYEQYF. In nucleotides, the CDR3 is TGTGCCAGCAGTTACTCGGCAGGGTACGAGCAGTACTTC.

This clonotype was observed a handful of times. The chain recombines TRBV4-2 with TRBJ1-1; D is undetermined. V was cut by 8 bases and J by 2 bases, with 12 bases left in between. CDR1 and CDR2 from the germline V gene are LGHNA and YNFKEQ. The CDR3 sequence is 13 residues long. The CDR3 protein is CASGPYINTEAFF. The CDR3 region has the DNA TGTGCCAGCGGCCCTTACATCAACACTGAAGCTTTCTTT.

With regard to this clonotype: A read error may produce the germline difference seen at one junction end. V and J are TRBV6-5 and TRBJ2-7; the match to TRBD1 covers 7 bases. The germline gives CDR1 MNHEY, CDR2 SVGAGI. CDR3 size: 15 residues. The CDR3 reads CASRNRDRGSYGQYF. The CDR3 DNA is TGTGCCAGCAGAAACCGGGACAGAGGCTCCTACGGGCAGTACTTC.

The rearrangement uses TRBV28 and TRBJ2-7; D possibly corresponds to TRBD1 (7 bases). This CDR3 is built from 15 residues. V was trimmed by 3 bases and J by 5 bases, leaving 17 bases between them. Germline CDR1 MDHEN, CDR2 SYDVKM. CDR3 protein: CASSFRGTAGHEQYF. The CDR3 DNA sequence: TGTGCCAGCAGTTTCAGGGGGACAGCGGGCCACGAGCAGTACTTC. The complete variable domain, with remaining parts taken from reference TRBV28 and TRBJ2-7, reads DVKVTQSSRYLVKRTGEKVFLECVQDMDHENMFWYRQDPGLGLRLIYFSYDVKMKEKGDIPEGYSVSREKKERFSLILESASTNQTSMYLCASSFRGTAGHEQYFGPGTRLTVT.